This TCR beta chain derives from a study of cytomegalovirus exposure and HLA in healthy donors. Study conclusions and caveats: What was likely a sequencing artifact was a cluster of highly shared sequence variants. The investigators catalogued 164 TCR beta chains as cytomegalovirus-associated. Later on, an analysis tied 15,000 to 20,000 TCR beta sequences to HLA alleles at 0.05 false discovery rate.

Comment on this clone: No antigen is known for it.

After removal of 4 bases from V and 3 bases from J, the junction contained 11 bases not matched to a gene. This CDR3 is 16 amino acids long. Germline CDR1 SGHTA, CDR2 FQGNSA. The PCR used 60 Vbeta and 13 Jbeta primers. TCRdb's copy holds only in-frame clones and misses some; the assay was immunoSEQ multiplex PCR. The sample has more than 110,000 clones, 60% to 85% seen once. Sequenced sample: PBMCs. This TCR came from a male donor in good health and CMV-seropositive. J is TRBJ2-7 and V is TRBV7-2, with 8 positions matching TRBD1. The CDR3 protein is CASSSQQGERFYEQYF. Written as DNA, the CDR3 is TGTGCCAGCAGCTCTCAACAGGGGGAACGTTTCTACGAGCAGTACTTC.